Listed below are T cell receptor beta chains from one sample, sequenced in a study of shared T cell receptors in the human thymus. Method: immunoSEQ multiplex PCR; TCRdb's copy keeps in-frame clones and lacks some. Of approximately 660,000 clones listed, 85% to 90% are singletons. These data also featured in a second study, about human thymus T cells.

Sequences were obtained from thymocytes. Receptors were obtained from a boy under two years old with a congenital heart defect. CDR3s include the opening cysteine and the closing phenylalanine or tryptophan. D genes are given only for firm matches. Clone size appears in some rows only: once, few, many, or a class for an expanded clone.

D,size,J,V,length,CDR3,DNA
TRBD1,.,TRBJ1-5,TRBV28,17,CACLPTGEVVSNQPQHF,TGTGCCTGCCTTCCGACAGGGGAGGTAGTAAGCAATCAGCCCCAGCATTTT
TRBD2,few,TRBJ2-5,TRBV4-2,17,CASSHPPRAGGRETQYF,TGTGCCAGCAGCCACCCGCCCCGGGCGGGAGGGCGAGAGACCCAGTACTTC
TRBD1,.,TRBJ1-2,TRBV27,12,CASRDRGQGYTF,TGTGCCAGCAGGGACAGGGGGCAAGGCTACACCTTC
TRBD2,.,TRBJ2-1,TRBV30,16,CAWTGLAASAYNEQFF,TGTGCCTGGACAGGACTAGCGGCTTCAGCCTACAATGAGCAGTTCTTC
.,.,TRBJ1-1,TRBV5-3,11,CAPGGGWGAFF,TGTGCCCCCGGGGGGGGTTGGGGAGCTTTCTTT
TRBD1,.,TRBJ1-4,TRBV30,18,CAWSVSRDRVLGGEKLFF,TGTGCCTGGAGTGTAAGCCGGGACAGGGTTTTGGGTGGTGAAAAACTGTTTTTT
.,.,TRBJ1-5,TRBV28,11,CASRGSQPQHF,TGTGCCAGCAGGGGGAGTCAGCCCCAGCATTTT
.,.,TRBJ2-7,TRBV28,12,CASGFWAHEQYF,TGTGCCAGCGGGTTCTGGGCCCACGAGCAGTACTTC
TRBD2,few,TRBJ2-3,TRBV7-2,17,CASSTLPGRAEPDTQYF,TGTGCCAGCAGCACATTACCCGGGAGGGCCGAACCAGATACGCAGTATTTT
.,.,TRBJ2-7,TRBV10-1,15,CASSESGGGFYEQYF,TGCGCCAGCAGTGAGTCCGGCGGGGGCTTCTACGAGCAGTACTTC
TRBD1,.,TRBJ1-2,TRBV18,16,CASSSPVGQALYGYTF,TGTGCCAGCTCATCCCCCGTCGGACAGGCCCTCTATGGCTACACCTTC
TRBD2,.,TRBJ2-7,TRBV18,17,CASSPTGTSGVSYEQYF,TGTGCCAGCTCACCGACCGGGACTAGCGGAGTTTCCTACGAGCAGTACTTC
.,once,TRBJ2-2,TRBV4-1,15,CASSQVRGSTGELFF,TGCGCCAGCAGCCAAGTCAGGGGTAGCACCGGGGAGCTGTTTTTT
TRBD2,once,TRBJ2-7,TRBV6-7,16,CASKVRLAGRSYEQYF,TGTGCCAGCAAAGTCCGACTAGCGGGAAGATCTTACGAGCAGTACTTC
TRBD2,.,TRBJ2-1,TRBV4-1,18,CASSQGDYYGGTYNEQFF,TGCGCCAGCAGCCAGGGGGACTATTATGGCGGGACCTACAATGAGCAGTTCTTC
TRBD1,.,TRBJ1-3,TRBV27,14,CASSNRGPGNTIYF,TGTGCCAGCAGCAACAGGGGGCCTGGAAACACCATATATTTT
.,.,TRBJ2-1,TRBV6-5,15,CASSYTGASYNEQFF,TGTGCCAGCAGTTACACGGGAGCATCCTACAATGAGCAGTTCTTC
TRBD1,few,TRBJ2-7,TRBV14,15,CASSQVRQGVYEQYF,TGTGCCAGCAGCCAAGTCCGACAGGGCGTCTACGAGCAGTACTTC
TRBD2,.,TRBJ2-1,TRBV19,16,CASSISSGGTYNEQFF,TGTGCCAGTAGTATAAGTAGCGGGGGTACCTACAATGAGCAGTTCTTC
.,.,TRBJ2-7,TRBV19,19,CASSPRTAGPPRASYEQYF,TGTGCCAGTAGCCCCAGGACAGCCGGGCCTCCTAGGGCCTCCTACGAGCAGTACTTC
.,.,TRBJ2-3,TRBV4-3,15,CASSQGWAGTDTQYF,TGCGCCAGCAGCCAAGGCTGGGCAGGCACAGATACGCAGTATTTT
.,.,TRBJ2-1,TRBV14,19,CAGSQDFRQGSSESNEQFF,TGTGCCGGCAGCCAAGATTTTCGGCAGGGCTCCTCCGAGTCCAATGAGCAGTTCTTC
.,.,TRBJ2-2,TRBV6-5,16,CASSYKGRRGTGELFF,TGTGCCAGCAGTTACAAGGGCAGGAGGGGCACCGGGGAGCTGTTTTTT
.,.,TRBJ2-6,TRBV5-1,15,CASSPDSSGANVLTF,TGCGCCAGCAGCCCCGACAGCTCTGGGGCCAACGTCCTGACTTTC